The rows below give T cell receptor beta chains drawn from one sample of a study of CD8 T cells in cerebrospinal fluid in Alzheimer's disease. No DNA is given; TCRdb re-called the 10x single-cell sequencing reads and lists each CDR3 protein once. The sample spans fewer than 300 distinct CDR3 sequences; the ten largest clones claim around 50%. The specimen was cerebrospinal fluid. The origin of the receptors is a human donor in good health. The CDR3 runs from the conserved cysteine through the conserved F or W. Only some rows state a clone size, as once, few, many or a class for expanded clones.

J | V | size | CDR3
TRBJ2-7 | TRBV3-1 | large | CASSQSPLGQYF
TRBJ1-6 | TRBV4-2 | large | CASSQEEGSSPLHF
TRBJ1-6 | TRBV9 | hyperexpanded | CASSTGLDAAPLHF
TRBJ1-5 | TRBV7-9 | hyperexpanded | CASSQGQGPQHF
TRBJ2-1 | TRBV7-9 | medium-sized | CASSALTGSYNEQFF
TRBJ2-1 | TRBV6-1 | medium-sized | CASSDQTGANEQFF
TRBJ2-3 | TRBV11-2 | medium-sized | CASSFNRGNTDTQYF
TRBJ2-4 | TRBV18 | medium-sized | CASSPSSGTVNIQYF
TRBJ2-1 | TRBV5-4 | NA | CASSSLRRNTQYNEQFF
TRBJ1-4 | TRBV15 | NA | CATSKVGTALEKLFF
TRBJ2-3 | TRBV12-3/TRBV12-4 | NA | CASSALSGSPDTQYF
TRBJ2-2 | TRBV2 | NA | CASTGGWGTGELFF
TRBJ1-1 | TRBV4-3 | medium-sized | CASSQGGGRLGTEAFF
TRBJ1-4 | TRBV28 | medium-sized | CASSSGTVKEKLFF
TRBJ1-2 | TRBV2 | hyperexpanded | CASSGDNYGYTF
TRBJ2-1 | TRBV30 | medium-sized | CAWSVKAYNEQFF
TRBJ2-1 | TRBV18 | medium-sized | CASSRAPPGGLAGDSYNEQFF
TRBJ2-1 | TRBV20-1 | medium-sized | CSARDSSSLQFF
TRBJ2-1 | TRBV27 | medium-sized | CASRIVGAVRSYNEQFF
TRBJ2-5 | TRBV5-1 | hyperexpanded | CASSPGQGRPLQETQYF
TRBJ2-5 | TRBV7-2 | large | CASSTGQPQETQYF
TRBJ2-4 | TRBV27 | large | CASSPSTTTGGSAKNIQYF
TRBJ2-7 | TRBV19 | medium-sized | CATGQALQQYF
TRBJ2-5 | TRBV12-3/TRBV12-4 | large | CASSTRQGEGTQYF
TRBJ1-2 | TRBV20-1 | medium-sized | CSASGTGFGYTF
TRBJ2-4 | TRBV25-1 | medium-sized | CASSAVGVGIQYF
TRBJ2-7 | TRBV6-2/TRBV6-3 | large | CASANQATERYEQYF
TRBJ1-1 | TRBV7-3 | large | CASSLILLGSAEAFF
TRBJ2-1 | TRBV14 | large | CASSQDKASGRNEQFF
TRBJ2-3 | TRBV10-1 | large | CATSSGPDTQYF
TRBJ2-5 | TRBV29-1 | large | CSVVAWGPRIETQYF
TRBJ1-3 | TRBV12-3/TRBV12-4 | hyperexpanded | CASSYGIGNTIYF
TRBJ2-7 | TRBV18 | medium-sized | CASSPGIEQYF
TRBJ2-4 | TRBV18 | large | CASSRVPQGRENIQYF
TRBJ2-3 | TRBV23-1 | large | CASSSIVRQPLADTQYF
TRBJ2-2 | TRBV4-1 | large | CASSQEGPEGANTGELFF
TRBJ2-3 | TRBV13 | medium-sized | CASSVAGGPSTDTQYF
TRBJ1-4 | TRBV7-9 | NA | CASSLAGTNEKLFF
TRBJ1-1 | TRBV27 | large | CASSFSTGGQYEAFF
TRBJ1-6 | TRBV5-1 | medium-sized | CASSPTGLSLPYNSPLHF
TRBJ1-1 | TRBV5-4 | NA | CASRFYSGNTEAFF
TRBJ2-2 | TRBV5-1 | large | CASSSAGGELFF
TRBJ2-7 | TRBV7-9 | hyperexpanded | CASSLTASGGYEQYF
TRBJ1-2 | TRBV7-2 | large | CASSLASGGRGGRLTF